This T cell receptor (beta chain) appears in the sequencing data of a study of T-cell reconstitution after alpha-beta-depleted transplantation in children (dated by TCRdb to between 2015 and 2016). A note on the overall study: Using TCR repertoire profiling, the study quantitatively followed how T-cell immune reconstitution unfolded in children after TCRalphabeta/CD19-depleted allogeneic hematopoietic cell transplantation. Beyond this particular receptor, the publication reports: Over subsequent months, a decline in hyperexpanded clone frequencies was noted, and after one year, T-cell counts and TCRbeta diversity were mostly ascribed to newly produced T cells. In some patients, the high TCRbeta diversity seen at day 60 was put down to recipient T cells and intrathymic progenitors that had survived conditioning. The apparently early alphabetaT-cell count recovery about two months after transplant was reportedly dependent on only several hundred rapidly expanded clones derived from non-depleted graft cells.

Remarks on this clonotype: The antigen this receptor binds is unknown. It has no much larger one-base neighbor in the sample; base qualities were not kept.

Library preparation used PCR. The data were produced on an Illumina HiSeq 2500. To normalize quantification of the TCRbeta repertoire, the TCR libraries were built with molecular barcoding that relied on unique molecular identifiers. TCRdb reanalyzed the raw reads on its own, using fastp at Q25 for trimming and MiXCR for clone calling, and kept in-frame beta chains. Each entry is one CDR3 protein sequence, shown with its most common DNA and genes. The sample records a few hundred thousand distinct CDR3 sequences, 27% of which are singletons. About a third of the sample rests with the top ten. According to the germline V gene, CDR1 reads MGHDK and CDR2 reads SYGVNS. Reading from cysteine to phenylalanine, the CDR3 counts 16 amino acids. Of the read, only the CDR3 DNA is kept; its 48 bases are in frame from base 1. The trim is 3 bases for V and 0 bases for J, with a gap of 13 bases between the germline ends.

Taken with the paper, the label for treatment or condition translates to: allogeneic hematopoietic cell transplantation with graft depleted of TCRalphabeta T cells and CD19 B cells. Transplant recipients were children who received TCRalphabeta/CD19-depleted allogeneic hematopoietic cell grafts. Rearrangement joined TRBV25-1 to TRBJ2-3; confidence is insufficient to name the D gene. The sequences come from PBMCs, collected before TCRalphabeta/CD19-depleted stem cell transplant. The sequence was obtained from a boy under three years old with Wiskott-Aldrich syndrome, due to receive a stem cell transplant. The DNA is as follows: TGTGCCAGCAGTGACCTTGCTAGTGCTAGCACAGATACGCAGTATTTT. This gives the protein CASSDLASASTDTQYF. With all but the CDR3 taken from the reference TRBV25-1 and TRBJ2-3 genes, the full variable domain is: EADIYQTPRYLVIGTGKKITLECSQTMGHDKMYWYQQDPGMELHLIHYSYGVNSTEKGDLSSESTVSRIRTEHFPLTLESARPSHTSQYLCASSDLASASTDTQYFGPGTRLTVL.